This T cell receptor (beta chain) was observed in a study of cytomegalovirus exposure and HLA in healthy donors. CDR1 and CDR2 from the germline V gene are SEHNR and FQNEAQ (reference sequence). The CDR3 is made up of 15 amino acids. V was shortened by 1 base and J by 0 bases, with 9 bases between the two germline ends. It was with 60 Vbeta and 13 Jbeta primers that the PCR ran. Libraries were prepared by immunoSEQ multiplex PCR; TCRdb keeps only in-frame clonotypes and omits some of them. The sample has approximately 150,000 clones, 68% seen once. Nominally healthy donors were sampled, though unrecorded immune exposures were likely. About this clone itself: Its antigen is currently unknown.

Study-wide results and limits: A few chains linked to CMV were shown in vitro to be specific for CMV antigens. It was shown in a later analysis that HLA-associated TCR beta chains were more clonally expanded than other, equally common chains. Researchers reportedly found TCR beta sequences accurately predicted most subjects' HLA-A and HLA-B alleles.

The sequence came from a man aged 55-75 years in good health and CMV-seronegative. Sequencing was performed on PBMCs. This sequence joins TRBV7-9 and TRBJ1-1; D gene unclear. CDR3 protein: CASSLGAQMNTEAFF. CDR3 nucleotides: TGTGCCAGCAGCTTAGGAGCACAGATGAACACTGAAGCTTTCTTT.